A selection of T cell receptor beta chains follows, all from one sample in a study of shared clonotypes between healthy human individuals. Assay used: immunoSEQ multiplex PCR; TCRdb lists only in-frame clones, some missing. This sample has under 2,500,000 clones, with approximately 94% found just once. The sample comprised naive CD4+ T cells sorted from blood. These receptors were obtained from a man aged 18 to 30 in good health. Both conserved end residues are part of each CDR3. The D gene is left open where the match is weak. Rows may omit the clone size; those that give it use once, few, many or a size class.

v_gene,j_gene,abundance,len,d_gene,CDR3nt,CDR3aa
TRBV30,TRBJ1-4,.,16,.,TGTGCCTGGAGCGGGTCCAGTTCCGCAACTAATGAAAAACTGTTTTTT,CAWSGSSSATNEKLFF
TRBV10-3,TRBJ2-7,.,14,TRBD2,TGTGCCATCAGCGGGACTAGCGGAATCTACGAGCAGTACTTC,CAISGTSGIYEQYF
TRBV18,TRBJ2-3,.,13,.,TGTGCCAGCTCACCACCGTTTACAGATACGCAGTATTTT,CASSPPFTDTQYF
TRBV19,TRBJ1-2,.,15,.,TGTGCCAGTAGTATAGACGGCAGGGCGAACTATGGCTACACCTTC,CASSIDGRANYGYTF
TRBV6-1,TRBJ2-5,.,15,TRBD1,TGTGCCAGCATTGGGACAGTGTCCCTCCAAGAGACCCAGTACTTC,CASIGTVSLQETQYF
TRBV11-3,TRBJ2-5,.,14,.,TGTGCCAGCAGCTTGGGTAGGGTTGGAGAGACCCAGTACTTC,CASSLGRVGETQYF
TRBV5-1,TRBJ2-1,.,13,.,TGCGCCAGCAGCTTGAGGGAGGCCTATGAGCAGTTCTTC,CASSLREAYEQFF
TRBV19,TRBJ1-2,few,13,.,TGTGCCAGTAGTATCGGGGGTGACTATGGCTACACCTTC,CASSIGGDYGYTF
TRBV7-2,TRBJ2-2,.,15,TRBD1,TGTGCCAGCAGCTTACGGACAGGGAACACCGGGGAGCTGTTTTTT,CASSLRTGNTGELFF
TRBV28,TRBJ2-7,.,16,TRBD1,TGTGCCAGCACCCACCTCCCGGGACAGGGGTCCTACGAGCAGTACTTC,CASTHLPGQGSYEQYF
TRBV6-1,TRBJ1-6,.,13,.,TGTGCCAGCAGTGGTTACAGCAATTCACCCCTCCACTTT,CASSGYSNSPLHF
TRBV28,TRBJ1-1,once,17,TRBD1,TGTGCCAGCAGTCCCACAGGGGGCTTCGGGATGAACACTGAAGCTTTCTTT,CASSPTGGFGMNTEAFF
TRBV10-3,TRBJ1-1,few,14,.,TGTGCCATCAGTGAGGACGGCCTGAACACTGAAGCTTTCTTT,CAISEDGLNTEAFF
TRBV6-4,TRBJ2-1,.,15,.,TGTGCCAGCAGTCCCTCAGGTCTTCCGGTGGAGGAGCAGTTCTTC,CASSPSGLPVEEQFF
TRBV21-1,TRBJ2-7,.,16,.,TGTGCCAGCAGCAAAGCGGGGGACAGGGGCTCCTACGAGCAGTACTTC,CASSKAGDRGSYEQYF
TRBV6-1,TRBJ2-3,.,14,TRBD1,TGTGCCAGCAGTGGACAGGGGGGTCCAGATACGCAGTATTTT,CASSGQGGPDTQYF
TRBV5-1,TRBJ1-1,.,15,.,TGCGCCAGCAGCCCCGGACACACAAAGAACACTGAAGCTTTCTTT,CASSPGHTKNTEAFF
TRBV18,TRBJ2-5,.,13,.,TGTGCCAGCTCACCACTGGCGGGAGAGACCCAGTACTTC,CASSPLAGETQYF
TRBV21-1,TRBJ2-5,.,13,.,TGTGCCAGCAGCAAAGGACAGGCAGAGACCCAGTACTTC,CASSKGQAETQYF
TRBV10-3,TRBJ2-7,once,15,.,TGTGCCATCAAACCGGGGGCTGGCGGGTCCTACGAGCAGTACTTC,CAIKPGAGGSYEQYF
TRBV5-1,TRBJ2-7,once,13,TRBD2,TGCGCCAGCAGACTAGCGGGGGCCTACGAGCAGTACTTC,CASRLAGAYEQYF
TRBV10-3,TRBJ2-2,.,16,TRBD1,TGTGCCATCAGTGGACCGGGACAGGGAAACACCGGGGAGCTGTTTTTT,CAISGPGQGNTGELFF
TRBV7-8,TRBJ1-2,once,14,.,TGTGCCAGCAGCGCGCGCGCTGGGGGCGATGGCTACACCTTC,CASSARAGGDGYTF
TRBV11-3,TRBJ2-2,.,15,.,TGTGCCAGCAGCTCCCCGGGACCACCCACCGGGGAGCTGTTTTTT,CASSSPGPPTGELFF
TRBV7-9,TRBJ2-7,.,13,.,TGTGCCAGCAGCTCCCGTACAGGCTACGAGCAGTACTTC,CASSSRTGYEQYF
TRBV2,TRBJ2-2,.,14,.,TGTGCCAGCAGTGTTACAGAGAACACCGGGGAGCTGTTTTTT,CASSVTENTGELFF
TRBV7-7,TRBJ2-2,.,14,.,TGTGCTAGCAGTTTGGACAGGAACACCGGGGAGCTGTTTTTT,CASSLDRNTGELFF
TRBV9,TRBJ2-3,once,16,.,TGTGCCAGCAGCGTAGCTGCGTGGCCTAGCACAGATACGCAGTATTTT,CASSVAAWPSTDTQYF
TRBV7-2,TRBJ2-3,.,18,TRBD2,TGTGCCAGCAGCTTAGTTGGACTAGCGGGAGGGCCCGTAAATACGCAGTATTTT,CASSLVGLAGGPVNTQYF
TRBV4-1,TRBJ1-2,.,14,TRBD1,TGCGCCAGCAGCCCTCAGGGGGGAGTCTATGGCTACACCTTC,CASSPQGGVYGYTF
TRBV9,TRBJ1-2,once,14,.,TGTGCCAGCAGCGCCGGGGGTCTTAACTATGGCTACACCTTC,CASSAGGLNYGYTF
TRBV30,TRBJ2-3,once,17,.,TGTGCCTGGAGTGTACGGCGGACAATCCCTAGCACAGATACGCAGTATTTT,CAWSVRRTIPSTDTQYF
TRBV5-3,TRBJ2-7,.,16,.,TGCGCCAGAAGCGGTGGGGAGGACAGGTCGGAGAGAGAGCAGTACTTC,CARSGGEDRSEREQYF
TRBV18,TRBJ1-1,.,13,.,TGTGCCAGCTCACTTCAGGAGAACACTGAAGCTTTCTTT,CASSLQENTEAFF